Presented here are 26 T cell receptor beta chains from one specimen sequenced in a study of T cells expressing NK-cell markers. TCRdb reprocessed the 5' RACE reads, with one entry per CDR3 protein and no DNA. This repertoire includes some 440,000 distinct CDR3 sequences. The sample consisted of blood T cells: a sorted CD56 or NKG2C T cell subset, CD4+ or CD8+ T cells, or bulk PBMC T cells (not recorded which). These receptors originate from a woman aged 50 to 65 in good health.

V gene TRBV29-1 combines with J gene TRBJ1-4. The CDR3 consists of 13 residues. Germline V gene data show CDR1 as SQVTM and CDR2 as ANQGSEA. The CDR3 protein is CSVEDHVRRKLFF.

The gene calls are TRBV29-1 and TRBJ1-2; TCRdb selects TRBD1, and the lack of DNA leaves this call unchecked. CDR1 and CDR2 (germline): SQVTM, ANQGSEA. The CDR3 has 12 residues. The chain's CDR3 is CSVVDTIYGYTF.

The chain carries TRBV5-1 and TRBJ1-2; TCRdb lists TRBD1, though no DNA is available to test this call. This CDR3 spans 14 amino acids. The germline V gene encodes CDR1 SGHRS and CDR2 YFSETQ. The CDR3 here is CASSIGTRDHGYTF.

V is TRBV5-1 and J is TRBJ2-7. Germline V gene sequence: CDR1 SGHRS, CDR2 YFSETQ. The CDR3 runs to 13 residues. The CDR3 sequence: CASRLFGSYEQYF.

The chain carries TRBV11-3 and TRBJ2-1; the D call of TRBD2 rests on TCRdb alone, since no DNA is present to check it. Per germline, CDR1 SGHNT and CDR2 YENEEA. This CDR3 is 15 amino acids long. The CDR3 is CASSSGGLSYNEQFF.

The chain recombines TRBV6-1 with TRBJ2-2; absent DNA, TCRdb's TRBD1 call cannot be checked. The CDR3 covers 14 residues. Germline V gives CDR1 MNHNS, CDR2 SASEGT. This CDR3 reads CASWGQGATGELFF.

The chain joins TRBV6-5 to TRBJ1-3. Germline CDR1 MNHEY, CDR2 SVGAGI. The CDR3 is 16 residues long. This CDR3 reads CASSYSKGSSGNTIYF.

The genes are TRBV11-2 and TRBJ2-3; TCRdb outputs TRBD1, but without DNA this stays unchecked. The germline CDR1 and CDR2 sequences are SGHAT and FQNNGV. The CDR3 length is 15 residues. CDR3 sequence: CASSLARGSRDTQYF. The whole variable domain, remainder taken from reference TRBV11-2 and TRBJ2-3, is EAGVAQSPRYKIIEKRQSVAFWCNPISGHATLYWYQQILGQGPKLLIQFQNNGVVDDSQLPKDRFSAERLKGVDSTLKIQPAKLEDSAVYLCASSLARGSRDTQYFGPGTRLTVL.

V usage is TRBV5-6 and J usage is TRBJ2-5; TCRdb proposes TRBD2, but this gene call is untestable without DNA. Germline CDR1 SGHDT, CDR2 YYEEEE. This CDR3 region has 16 residues. CDR3 sequence: CASSFSGRAFGETQYF.

The gene calls are TRBV21-1 and TRBJ2-2; the TCRdb D gene call, TRBD1, has no DNA to confirm it. TRBV21-1 is reported as a pseudogene. The CDR3 is 14 residues long. Here the CDR3 reads CASSKKTAGGELFF.

This chain joins TRBV20-1 and TRBJ1-1. The germline V gene encodes CDR1 DFQATT and CDR2 SNEGSKA (reference sequence). The CDR3 length is 13 residues. CDR3 amino acids: CSGSKDYSGEAFF.

The rearrangement joins TRBV30 to TRBJ2-1; lacking DNA, the TRBD2 call made by TCRdb goes unchecked. The CDR3 is made up of 15 amino acids. The germline V gene encodes CDR1 GTSNPN and CDR2 SVGIG (reference sequence). CDR3: CAWSVRSGIGNEQFF.

The chain links TRBV10-3 to TRBJ2-1; there is no DNA to check the TCRdb D call of TRBD2. Germline V gene sequence: CDR1 ENHRY, CDR2 SYGVKD. The CDR3 consists of 13 residues. The CDR3 loop reads CAISEKRESEQFF.

The rearrangement uses TRBV19 and TRBJ1-4; the TCRdb D gene call, TRBD1, has no DNA to confirm it. The CDR3 runs to 15 residues. CDR1 is LNHDA and CDR2 is SQIVND in the germline V gene (reference sequence). The CDR3 reads CATQDPGRLNEKLFF.

J is TRBJ2-3 and V is TRBV10-3; TCRdb selects TRBD1, and the lack of DNA leaves this call unchecked. CDR1 ENHRY and CDR2 SYGVKD come from the germline V gene. This CDR3 has 15 residues. Here the CDR3 reads CAISGGKGGQDTQYF.

The rearrangement links TRBV14 to TRBJ1-3. CDR1 is SGHDN and CDR2 is FVKESK in the germline V gene. This CDR3 region has 16 residues. Here the CDR3 reads CASSQATLRSGNTIYF.

V usage is TRBV7-9 and J usage is TRBJ2-5; TCRdb's assignment of TRBD2 cannot be checked, as there is no DNA. CDR1 and CDR2 from the germline V gene are SEHNR and FQNEAQ (reference sequence). This CDR3 spans 15 amino acids. CDR3 sequence: CASSLARLAGVLLYF.

The J gene is TRBJ2-5, the V gene TRBV7-2. The CDR3 is 15 residues long. Germline-derived CDR1 and CDR2 are SGHTA and FQGNSA. This CDR3 is CASSLDGSRVETQYF.

CDR3 region: CASSEISGTTAYNEQFF. The chain is built from TRBV25-1 and TRBJ2-1; no DNA is available, so the TRBD2 call from TCRdb remains unchecked. The CDR3 runs to 17 residues. Looked up from germline, CDR1 is MGHDK and CDR2 is SYGVNS.

The rearrangement links TRBV7-8 to TRBJ2-7; absent DNA, TCRdb's TRBD1 call cannot be checked. In germline, CDR1 is SGHVS, CDR2 FQNEAQ. The CDR3 consists of 15 residues. The CDR3 sequence: CASSSARTGRDEQYF.

V gene TRBV11-2 combines with J gene TRBJ2-3; TCRdb proposes TRBD2, but this gene call is untestable without DNA. The CDR3 extends over 14 amino acids. Germline CDR1 and CDR2: SGHAT and FQNNGV. The CDR3 reads CASSTRLGGNTQYF.

V usage is TRBV7-2 and J usage is TRBJ2-7; TCRdb calls TRBD1, which cannot be checked without DNA. Germline CDR1 is SGHTA and CDR2 is FQGNSA. This CDR3 is built from 14 residues. This CDR3 reads CASRNLQGTYEQYF.

This chain connects TRBV9 to TRBJ2-5; with no DNA, the TCRdb D assignment of TRBD1 cannot be verified. In germline, CDR1 is SGDLS, CDR2 YYNGEE. The CDR3 is made up of 14 amino acids. This CDR3 is CASSQGQGKETQYF.

This chain links TRBV7-9 with TRBJ1-3; TCRdb gives TRBD1 as the D gene, but with no DNA this cannot be confirmed. The CDR3 is made up of 17 amino acids. Germline assignment: CDR1 SEHNR and CDR2 FQNEAQ (reference sequence). The CDR3 spells CASSRRPGQVPGNTIYF. Based on the CDR3 plus reference TRBV7-9 and TRBJ1-3, the full variable domain is DTGVSQNPRHKITKRGQNVTFRCDPISEHNRLYWYRQTLGQGPEFLTYFQNEAQLEKSRLLSDRFSAERPKGSFSTLEIQRTEQGDSAMYLCASSRRPGQVPGNTIYFGEGSWLTVV.

The chain links TRBV12-3 or TRBV12-4 to TRBJ1-1; TCRdb gives TRBD1 as the D gene, but with no DNA this cannot be confirmed. CDR3 length: 14 residues. CDR3 loop: CASGPWGRNTEAFF.

The V and J genes are TRBV29-1 and TRBJ1-2. The CDR3 length is 12 residues. CDR1 is SQVTM, CDR2 ANQGSEA, per germline. The CDR3 spells CSVGQANYGYTF. The whole variable domain, filled in from reference TRBV29-1 and TRBJ1-2, reads SAVISQKPSRDICQRGTSLTIQCQVDSQVTMMFWYRQQPGQSLTLIATANQGSEATYESGFVIDKFPISRPNLTFSTLTVSNMSPEDSSIYLCSVGQANYGYTFGSGTRLTVV.